This T cell receptor (beta chain) stems from a study of cytomegalovirus exposure and HLA in healthy donors (TCRdb year 2017). For the study in its entirety: An earlier analysis of about 560 of the donors reported 276 Gb of sequence data and around 100 million unique TCR beta sequences obtained from about 200 million T cells. Besides the first cohort of more than 650 subjects, a separate validation cohort made up of 120 different subjects was used. Roughly 300 gigabases of sequencing data and around 88 million unique TCR sequences made up an early release that covered over 550 HLA-typed donors. Among 398 genotyped donors of the cohort, an average of around 240,000 unique TCR beta nucleotide sequences were sequenced per donor, about a sixth of them non-productive. A later genetic analysis took genome-wide SNP genotypes for about three fifths of the roughly 700 donors and used that subset as a discovery cohort. All discovery cohort repertoires had been generated using a single sequencing platform. Class I and class II HLA loci were covered by the typing at four-digit resolution. Donor age, sex, ethnicity and CMV serostatus were collected together with the repertoire data. An earlier analysis of approximately 580 of the donors used high-throughput TCR beta sequencing to judge whether each TCR beta V gene segment behaved as functional or pseudogenic. The study combined high-throughput TCR immunosequencing, statistical association of individual TCRs with disease status, and machine learning to predict cytomegalovirus infection status. In a later analysis, previously published TCR beta repertoires from 550 to 750 donors were re-analyzed and high-resolution HLA genotyping was added so that TCR occurrence patterns could be studied. Roughly 5 DR-DQ haplotypes were treated as single units for association and clustering because of strong linkage in the cohort. The study aimed to test whether signatures of past pathogen exposure could be identified by cataloging public T cell receptors. The T cell repertoires of 666 subjects were profiled by immunosequencing and related to cytomegalovirus serostatus. The number of donors typed differed by locus, with about 620-630 for A, B, C, DRB1 and DQB1, more than 500 for DQA1, 600 to 610 for DPA1, and 472 for DPB1. Among the roughly 380 genotyped donors, 81% belonged to the genetic ancestry cluster associated with self-reported Caucasian donors. In the later analysis, no new phenotypic data were used to find candidate immune exposures; instead, reliance was placed on TCR beta sequences and their occurrence across donors.

Library generation was performed with the immunoSEQ multiplex PCR assay. The multiplex PCR relied on a mix of 60 forward primers for TCR Vbeta segments and 13 reverse primers for TCR Jbeta segments. A multiplex PCR assay on genomic DNA amplified the CDR3 region of rearranged TCR beta genes. The amplified TCR beta libraries were sequenced on the Illumina HiSeq System as 87-base-pair reads. The study's processing was this. Across the 500 to 850 repertoires, a later analysis counted tens of millions of unique TCR beta chains, around 10 million of which were shared by at least two donors. A nearest-neighbor algorithm error-corrected the raw reads and collapsed the reads into unique sequences, merging closely related sequences to remove PCR and sequencing errors. Alignment of CDR3 sequences to IMGT reference sequences was used to assign V, D and J gene segments. For a sequence to be retained, a match of at least six nucleotides was required to both a V gene segment and a J gene segment. A rearrangement counted as productive if the CDR3 had no stop codons and remained in frame with V and J, and every other rearrangement counted as non-productive. CDR3 was defined by IMGT convention, running from the second conserved V-encoded cysteine to the conserved J-encoded phenylalanine. The earlier analysis of 587 of the donors excluded any sequence lacking an unambiguous match to a single V gene segment. An earlier analysis of approximately 590 of the donors classified V segments as functional when productive rearrangements were above 56.7% and as segregating when the standard deviation between donors was above 5%. A statistical classification framework was built to diagnose cytomegalovirus status from the catalog of TCR beta chain sequences. In a later analysis, V and J genes were assigned by comparing TCR nucleotide sequences against IMGT/GENE-DB human TR gene sequences. The TCRdist pipeline was used in a later analysis to assign CDR3 sequences and most-parsimonious VDJ recombination scenarios. In a later analysis, each TCR beta chain was defined by its CDR3 amino acid sequence together with its V-gene family, and reads without a unique V-gene family were excluded. As a way to deal with suspected cross-contamination and a sequencing artifact, a later analysis dropped 450 to 600 nucleotide sequences that were highly shared and had low generation probability. In a later analysis, a clonal expansion index was calculated for each public chain from normalized within-repertoire ranks of inferred template counts. Generation probabilities in a later analysis came from a VDJ recombination model fitted to out-of-frame rearrangements, and those results were checked against IGoR. A later analysis scored TCR-TCR, TCR-HLA and TCR-CMV co-occurrence with hypergeometric tests, applying a repertoire-size bias correction to TCR pairs. A later analysis estimated false discovery rates by permuting HLA or CMV assignments 20 times. In a later analysis, co-occurring TCRs were grouped using DBSCAN, with TCRdist sequence similarity added in when clustering inside HLA-allele-positive subsets. For co-occurrence clustering, repertoires with fewer than 30,000 or more than 120,000 public chains were excluded, along with a handful of repertoires with anomalous nucleotide sharing. As stored in TCRdb, this immuneACCESS dataset retains in-frame rearrangements with V and J assigned. A fraction of the clones does not appear; measured against another copy, unresolved V genes explain less than half of the discrepancy, and the remainder lacks a known reason. Clonal size and the V and J genes are those of that table, whereas D and trimming came from the DNA. The sample table shows 100,000 to 150,000 clones, and 64% are seen once. The top ten clonotypes cover 2.4% of the sample.

The CDR3 goes from the cysteine to the phenylalanine over 14 residues. Just CDR3 DNA is preserved here, 42 bases in frame from base 1. CDR1 and CDR2 (SGHTS, YDEGEE) derive from the germline V gene. Trimming costs V 3 bases and J 1 base, and their ends lie 5 bases apart. Comments on this clone: It has no known antigen specificity. Base qualities were left out, and no much larger clone turns up one base away.

The cohort consisted of hundreds of healthy bone marrow donors. All cohort members were sampled while nominally healthy, although unrecorded immune exposures were likely present. The donor tested CMV seronegative, placing the donor among the roughly 340 seronegative members of the cohort. A peripheral blood sample was provided by each donor, and peripheral blood mononuclear cells were used for TCR beta sequencing. Genomic DNA was extracted from the blood cell samples with the Qiagen DNeasy Blood Extraction Kit. On the study overall, not on this receptor specifically: Most TCR sequences were seen in very few donors, while some public TCRs were found in many individuals. The study listed 150 to 200 TCR beta chains as associated with cytomegalovirus. A further reported finding was that TCR beta sequences accurately predicted the HLA-A and HLA-B alleles for most subjects in the first cohort. An association between a missense DCLRE1C variant and V-gene and J-gene trimming of TCR beta chains was found in a later genetic analysis and replicated in an independent cohort. The only immune exposure information available for the cohort was CMV serostatus. Strong co-occurrence of HLA alleles, especially DR and DQ, made assigning TCR associations to individual alleles difficult. In a later analysis, most CMV-associated TCR beta chains were found to appear HLA-restricted, with HLA associations seemingly driven largely by CMV exposure. Presence/absence analyses assumed roughly uniform sequencing depth across donors, an assumption that may not hold. A group of highly shared sequence variants was considered likely to be a technical artifact of the sequencing pipeline. Approximately 16 rarely observed V segments, including chromosome 9 orphons, were excluded from the earlier analysis of several hundred of the donors because counts were too low. Three of the identified cytomegalovirus-associated TCR beta chains were confirmed in vitro to be specific for cytomegalovirus antigens. Compared with equally common non-associated chains, HLA-associated TCR beta chains in a later analysis were more clonally expanded and had lower generation probabilities. The classifier was reported to diagnose cytomegalovirus status with high specificity and sensitivity in both the original and validation cohorts. The cohort was sequenced for TCR beta chains only, and without alpha or paired-chain data the features that could be detected were limited. Some IMGT-functional V segments, including TRBV6-2 and TRBV6-3, could not be distinguished by the 87-base-pair reads and were therefore excluded. In a later analysis, around 17,000 TCR beta sequences were associated with specific HLA alleles at a false discovery rate of 0.05. In a later analysis, the rate of TCR association differed among HLA loci, with DRB1 alleles having the most associated TCRs and HLA-C alleles having the fewest. In an earlier analysis of about 540 of the donors, most TCR beta V segments were observed in productive rearrangements about 87% or about 30% of the time, broadly matching IMGT annotations. Because HLA typing was unavailable for some donors at each locus, only the typed subset was used in association tests. A later analysis reported that several top co-occurrence clusters appeared linked to parvovirus B19, influenza, CMV and Epstein-Barr virus. According to the authors, the approach could potentially be generalized to other disease states and immunological phenotypes. In a later genetic analysis, fewer N-insertions in productive TCRs were reported among donors in an Asian-associated ancestry cluster than the roughly 700-donor mean. Linkage disequilibrium might explain the correlated functional status among segregating V segments, but an unknown experimental factor could not be ruled out.

This clonotype was sampled from a woman aged 40 to 50 in good health and CMV-seronegative. Sequencing was performed on PBMCs. The receptor chain draws on TRBV5-8 and TRBJ1-6; no D segment can be confidently identified. CDR3 region: CASSSLSYNSPLHF. The base sequence is TGTGCCAGCAGCTCTTTATCCTATAATTCACCCCTCCACTTT.